The entry below describes one T cell receptor (beta chain). Its antigen is currently unknown. V lost 0 bases and J 6 bases, leaving 7 bases between the germline ends. The CDR3 has 13 residues. Germline CDR1 SGHRS, CDR2 YFSETQ. The sample comes from a study of cytomegalovirus exposure and HLA in healthy donors. Findings and limits, study-wide: According to reports, the classifier identified cytomegalovirus status with high specificity and sensitivity. Many donors carried some public TCRs, although rarity characterized most TCR sequences.

Here immunoSEQ multiplex PCR was the method, and the copy in TCRdb shows in-frame clones only, minus some. The sample contains about 160,000 clones, 85% to 90% of which appear only once. The V call is TRBV5-1, the J call TRBJ1-5, with D unresolved. Sequencing was performed on PBMCs. The TCR comes from a woman aged 25 to 45 in good health and CMV-seronegative. CDR3 region: CASSLEPAQPQHF. In DNA form, the CDR3 reads TGCGCCAGCAGCTTGGAACCCGCTCAGCCCCAGCATTTT.